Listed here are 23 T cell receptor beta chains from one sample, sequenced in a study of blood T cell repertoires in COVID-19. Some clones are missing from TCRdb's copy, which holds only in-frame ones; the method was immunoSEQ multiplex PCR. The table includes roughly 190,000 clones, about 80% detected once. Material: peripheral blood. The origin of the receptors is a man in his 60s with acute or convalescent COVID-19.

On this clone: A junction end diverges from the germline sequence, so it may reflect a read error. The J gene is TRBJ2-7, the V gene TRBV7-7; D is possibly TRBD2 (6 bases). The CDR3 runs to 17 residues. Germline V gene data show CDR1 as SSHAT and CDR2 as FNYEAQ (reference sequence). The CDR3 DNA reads TGTGCTAGCAGCTTAGGAGGAGGGCCGTCCAATCCGGGCGAGCAGTACTTC. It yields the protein CASSLGGGPSNPGEQYF.

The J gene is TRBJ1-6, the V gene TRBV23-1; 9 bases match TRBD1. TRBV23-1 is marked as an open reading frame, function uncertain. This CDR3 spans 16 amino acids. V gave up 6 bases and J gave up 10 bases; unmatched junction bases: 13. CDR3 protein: CASSLRDRDSISPLHF. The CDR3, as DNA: TGCGCCAGCAGCCTCCGGGACAGGGATTCAATATCACCCCTCCACTTT.

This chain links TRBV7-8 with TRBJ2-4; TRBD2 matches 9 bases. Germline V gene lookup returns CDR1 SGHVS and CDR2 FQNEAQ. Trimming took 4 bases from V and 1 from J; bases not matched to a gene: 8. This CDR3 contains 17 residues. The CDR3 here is CASSSKIAGVAKNIQYF. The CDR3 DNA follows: TGTGCCAGCAGCTCCAAGATAGCGGGGGTTGCCAAAAACATTCAGTACTTC.

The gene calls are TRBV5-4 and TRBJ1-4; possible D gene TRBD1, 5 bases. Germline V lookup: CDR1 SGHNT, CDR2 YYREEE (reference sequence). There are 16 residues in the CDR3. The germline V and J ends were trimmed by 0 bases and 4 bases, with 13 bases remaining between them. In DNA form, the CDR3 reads TGTGCCAGCAGCTTGGGGGGCGGCGGGGGTAATGAAAAACTGTTTTTT. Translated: CASSLGGGGGNEKLFF.

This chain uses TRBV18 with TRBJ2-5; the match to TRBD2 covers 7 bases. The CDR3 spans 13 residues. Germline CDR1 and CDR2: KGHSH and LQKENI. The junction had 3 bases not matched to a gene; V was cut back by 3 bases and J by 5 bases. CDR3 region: CASSPNSGETQYF. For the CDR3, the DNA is TGTGCCAGCTCACCCAATAGCGGGGAGACCCAGTACTTC.

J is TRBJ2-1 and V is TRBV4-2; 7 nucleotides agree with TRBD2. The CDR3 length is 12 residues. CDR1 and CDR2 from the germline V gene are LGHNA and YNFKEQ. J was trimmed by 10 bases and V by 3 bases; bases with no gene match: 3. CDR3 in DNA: TGTGCCAGCAGCCAGGGCGGGGGAGAGCAGTTCTTC. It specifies CASSQGGGEQFF.

CDR3 in amino acids: CASSFLREDLYGYTF. For the CDR3, the DNA is TGTGCCAGCAGCTTCTTGAGGGAGGATCTCTATGGCTACACCTTC. The chain recombines TRBV7-2 with TRBJ1-2; D call uncertain. There are 15 residues in the CDR3. Trimming shortened V by 3 bases and J by 4 bases, and 15 bases separated the two germline ends. Looked up from germline, CDR1 is SGHTA and CDR2 is FQGNSA.

The CDR3 DNA follows: TGTGCCACCCAGACAGGGGTCTCTGGGGCCAACGTCCTGACTTTC. This encodes CATQTGVSGANVLTF. The rearrangement links TRBV24-1 to TRBJ2-6; 8 bases are shared with TRBD1. CDR3 length equals 15 residues. The germline V gene has CDR1 KGHDR and CDR2 SFDVKD. V dropped 9 bases and J dropped 0; count of bases not matched to a gene: 3.

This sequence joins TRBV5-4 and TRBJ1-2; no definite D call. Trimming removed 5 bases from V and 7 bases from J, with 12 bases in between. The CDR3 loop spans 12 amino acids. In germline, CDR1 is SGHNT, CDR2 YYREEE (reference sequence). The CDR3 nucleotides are TGTGCCAGCAGTCTCGACTCCGTTGGCTACACCTTC. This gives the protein CASSLDSVGYTF.

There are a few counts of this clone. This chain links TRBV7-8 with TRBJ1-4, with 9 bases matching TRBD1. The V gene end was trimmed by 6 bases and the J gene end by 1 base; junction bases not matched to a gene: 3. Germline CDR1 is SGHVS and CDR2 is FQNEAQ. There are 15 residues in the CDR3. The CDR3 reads CASSKDRGTNEKLFF. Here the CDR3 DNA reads TGTGCCAGCAGTAAGGACAGGGGAACTAATGAAAAACTGTTTTTT. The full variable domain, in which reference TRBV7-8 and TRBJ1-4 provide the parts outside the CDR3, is GAGVSQSPRYKVAKRGQDVALRCDPISGHVSLFWYQQALGQGPEFLTYFQNEAQLDKSGLPSDRFFAERPEGSVSTLKIQRTQQEDSAVYLCASSKDRGTNEKLFFGSGTQLSVL.

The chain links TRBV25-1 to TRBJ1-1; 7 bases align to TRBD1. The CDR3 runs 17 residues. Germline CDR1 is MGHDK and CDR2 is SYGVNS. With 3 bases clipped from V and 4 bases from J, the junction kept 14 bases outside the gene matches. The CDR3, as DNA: TGTGCCAGCAGTGAGGGGAGCCAGGGGGGACCAAGCACTGAAGCTTTCTTT. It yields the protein CASSEGSQGGPSTEAFF.

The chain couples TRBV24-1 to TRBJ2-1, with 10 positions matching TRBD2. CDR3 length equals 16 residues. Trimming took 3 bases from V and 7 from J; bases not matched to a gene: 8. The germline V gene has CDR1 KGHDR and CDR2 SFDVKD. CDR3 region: CATSDPLAGARNEQFF. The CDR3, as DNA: TGTGCCACCAGTGATCCCCTAGCGGGAGCGCGTAATGAGCAGTTCTTC.

The CDR3 coding sequence is TGTGCCAGCAGTGAGAGGGGGACAGGTATTGGGAAACTGTTTTTT. It translates to CASSERGTGIGKLFF. The chain links TRBV2 to TRBJ1-4; 8 nucleotides match TRBD1. Germline V gene data show CDR1 as SNHLY and CDR2 as FYNNEI. The trim removed 3 bases at V and 11 bases at J, leaving 11 bases unmatched. The CDR3 sequence is 15 residues long.

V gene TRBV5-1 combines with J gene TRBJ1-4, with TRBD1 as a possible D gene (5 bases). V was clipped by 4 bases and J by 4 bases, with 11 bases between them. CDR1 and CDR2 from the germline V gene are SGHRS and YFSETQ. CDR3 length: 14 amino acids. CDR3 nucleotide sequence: TGCGCCAGCAGCCCTCAGGGCAATAATGAAAAACTGTTTTTT. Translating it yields CASSPQGNNEKLFF.

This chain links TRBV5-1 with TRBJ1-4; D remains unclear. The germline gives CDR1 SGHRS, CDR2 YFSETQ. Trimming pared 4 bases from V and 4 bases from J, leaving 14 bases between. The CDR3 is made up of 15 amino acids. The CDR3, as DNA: TGCGCCAGCAGCCCGTCCAGGTCGCTTAATGAAAAACTGTTTTTT. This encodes CASSPSRSLNEKLFF.

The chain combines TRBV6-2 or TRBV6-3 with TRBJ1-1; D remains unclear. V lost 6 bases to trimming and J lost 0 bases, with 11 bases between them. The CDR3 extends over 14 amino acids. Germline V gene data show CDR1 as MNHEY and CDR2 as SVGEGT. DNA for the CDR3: TGTGCCAGCAGCCGCGCCTTTATGAACACTGAAGCTTTCTTT. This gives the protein CASSRAFMNTEAFF.

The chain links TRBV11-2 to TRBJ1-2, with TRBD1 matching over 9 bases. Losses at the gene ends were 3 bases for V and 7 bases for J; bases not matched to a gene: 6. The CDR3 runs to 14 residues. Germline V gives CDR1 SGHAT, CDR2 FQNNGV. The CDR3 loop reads CASSFGDRVSGYTF. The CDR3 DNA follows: TGTGCCAGCAGCTTCGGGGACAGGGTGTCTGGCTACACCTTC. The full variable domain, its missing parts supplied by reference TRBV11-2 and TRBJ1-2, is EAGVAQSPRYKIIEKRQSVAFWCNPISGHATLYWYQQILGQGPKLLIQFQNNGVVDDSQLPKDRFSAERLKGVDSTLKIQPAKLEDSAVYLCASSFGDRVSGYTFGSGTRLTVV.

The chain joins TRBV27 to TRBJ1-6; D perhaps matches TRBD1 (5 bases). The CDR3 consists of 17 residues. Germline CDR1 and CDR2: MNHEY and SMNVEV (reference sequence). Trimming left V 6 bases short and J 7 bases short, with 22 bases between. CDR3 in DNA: TGTGCCAGCAGCCGACAACCCTGGTCGGGGGGGAATTCACCCCTCCACTTT. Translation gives CASSRQPWSGGNSPLHF.

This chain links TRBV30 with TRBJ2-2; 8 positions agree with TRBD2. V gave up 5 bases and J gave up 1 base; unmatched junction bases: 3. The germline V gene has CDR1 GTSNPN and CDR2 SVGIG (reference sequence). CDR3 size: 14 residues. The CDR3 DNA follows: TGTGCCTGGTTAGCGGGGCTGAACACCGGGGAGCTGTTTTTT. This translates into CAWLAGLNTGELFF.

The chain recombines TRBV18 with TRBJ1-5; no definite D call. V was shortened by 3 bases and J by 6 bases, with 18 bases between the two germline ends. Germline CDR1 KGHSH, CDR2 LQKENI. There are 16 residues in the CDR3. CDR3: CASSPGVGIAVQPQHF. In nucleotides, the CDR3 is TGTGCCAGCTCACCCGGGGTGGGAATTGCAGTTCAGCCCCAGCATTTT.

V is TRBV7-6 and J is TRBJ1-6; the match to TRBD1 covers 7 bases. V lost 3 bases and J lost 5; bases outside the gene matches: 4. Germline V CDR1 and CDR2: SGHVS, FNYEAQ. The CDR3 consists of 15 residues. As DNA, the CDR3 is TGTGCCAGCAGCTTTAGGGACAGAAATAATTCACCCCTCCACTTT. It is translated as CASSFRDRNNSPLHF.

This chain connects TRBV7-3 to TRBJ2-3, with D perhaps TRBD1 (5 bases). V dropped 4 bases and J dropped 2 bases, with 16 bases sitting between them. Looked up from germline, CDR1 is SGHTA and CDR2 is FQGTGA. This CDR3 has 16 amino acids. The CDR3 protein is CASSSTGNSDTDTQYF. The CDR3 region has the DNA TGTGCCAGCAGCTCTACAGGAAACTCCGACACAGATACGCAGTATTTT.

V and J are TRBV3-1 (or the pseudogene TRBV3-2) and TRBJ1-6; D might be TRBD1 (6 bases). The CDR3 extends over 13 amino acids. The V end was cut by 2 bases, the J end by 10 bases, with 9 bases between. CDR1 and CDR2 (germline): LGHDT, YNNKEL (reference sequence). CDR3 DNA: TGTGCCAGCAGCCAAACACAGGGCTCACCCCTCCACTTT. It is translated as CASSQTQGSPLHF.